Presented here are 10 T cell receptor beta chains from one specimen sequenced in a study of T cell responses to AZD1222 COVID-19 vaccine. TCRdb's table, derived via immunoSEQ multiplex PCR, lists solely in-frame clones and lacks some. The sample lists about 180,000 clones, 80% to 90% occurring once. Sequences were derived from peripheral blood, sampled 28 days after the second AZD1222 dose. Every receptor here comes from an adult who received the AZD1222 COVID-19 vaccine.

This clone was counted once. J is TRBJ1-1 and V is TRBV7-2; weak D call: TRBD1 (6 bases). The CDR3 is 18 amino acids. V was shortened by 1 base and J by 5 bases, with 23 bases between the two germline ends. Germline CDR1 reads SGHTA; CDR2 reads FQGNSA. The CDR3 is CASSLGFGFQGLATEAFF. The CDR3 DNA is TGTGCCAGCAGCTTAGGGTTTGGGTTTCAGGGGTTGGCGACTGAAGCTTTCTTT.

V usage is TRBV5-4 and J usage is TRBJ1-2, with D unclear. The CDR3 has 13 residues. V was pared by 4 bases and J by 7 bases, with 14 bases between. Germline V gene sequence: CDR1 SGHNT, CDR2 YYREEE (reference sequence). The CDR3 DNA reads TGTGCCAGCAGCCGACCGGTGGAGGGTGGCTACACCTTC. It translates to CASSRPVEGGYTF.

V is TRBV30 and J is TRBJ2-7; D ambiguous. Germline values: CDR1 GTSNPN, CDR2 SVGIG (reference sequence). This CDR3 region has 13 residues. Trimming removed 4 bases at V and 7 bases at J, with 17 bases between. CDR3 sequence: CAWTSAATREQYF. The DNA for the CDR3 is TGTGCCTGGACCTCCGCCGCTACCAGAGAGCAGTACTTC.

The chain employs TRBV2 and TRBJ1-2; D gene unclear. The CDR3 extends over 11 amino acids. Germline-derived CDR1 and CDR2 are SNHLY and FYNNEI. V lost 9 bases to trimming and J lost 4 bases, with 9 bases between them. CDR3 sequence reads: CASRRAYGYTF. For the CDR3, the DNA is TGTGCCAGTAGGAGGGCCTATGGCTACACCTTC.

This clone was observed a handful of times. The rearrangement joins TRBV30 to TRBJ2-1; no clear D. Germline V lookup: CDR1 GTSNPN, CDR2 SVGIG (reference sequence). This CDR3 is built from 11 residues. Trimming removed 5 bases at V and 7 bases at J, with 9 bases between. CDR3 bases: TGTGCCTGGTGGGTGGGAAATGAGCAGTTCTTC. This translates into CAWWVGNEQFF. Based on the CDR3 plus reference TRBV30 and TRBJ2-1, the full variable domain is SQTIHQWPATLVQPVGSPLSLECTVEGTSNPNLYWYRQAAGRGLQLLFYSVGIGQISSEVPQNLSASRPQDRQFILSSKKLLLSDSGFYLCAWWVGNEQFFGPGTRLTVL.

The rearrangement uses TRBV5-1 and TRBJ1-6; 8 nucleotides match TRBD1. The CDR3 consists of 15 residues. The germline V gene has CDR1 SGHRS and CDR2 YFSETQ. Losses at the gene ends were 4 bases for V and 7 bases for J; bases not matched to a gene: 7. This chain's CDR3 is CASSAQGVGNSPLHF. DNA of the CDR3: TGCGCCAGCAGCGCACAGGGGGTTGGGAATTCACCCCTCCACTTT.

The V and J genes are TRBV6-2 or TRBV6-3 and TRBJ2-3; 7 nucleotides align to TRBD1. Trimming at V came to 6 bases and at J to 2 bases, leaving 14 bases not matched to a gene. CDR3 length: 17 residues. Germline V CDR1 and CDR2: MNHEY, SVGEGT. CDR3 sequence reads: CASSPPGDRASTDTQYF. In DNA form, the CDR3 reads TGTGCCAGCAGCCCCCCAGGCGACAGGGCCTCCACAGATACGCAGTATTTT.

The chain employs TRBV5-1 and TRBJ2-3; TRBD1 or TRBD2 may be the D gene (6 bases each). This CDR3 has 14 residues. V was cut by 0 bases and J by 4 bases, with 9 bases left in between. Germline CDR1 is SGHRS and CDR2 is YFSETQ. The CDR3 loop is CASSLERGPDTQYF. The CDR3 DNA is TGCGCCAGCAGCTTGGAACGGGGGCCAGATACGCAGTATTTT.

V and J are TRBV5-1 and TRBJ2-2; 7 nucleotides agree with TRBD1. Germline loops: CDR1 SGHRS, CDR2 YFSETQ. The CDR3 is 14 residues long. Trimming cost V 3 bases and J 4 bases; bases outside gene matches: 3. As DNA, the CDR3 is TGCGCCAGCAGCTCCCAGGGGGTCACCGGGGAGCTGTTTTTT. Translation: CASSSQGVTGELFF.

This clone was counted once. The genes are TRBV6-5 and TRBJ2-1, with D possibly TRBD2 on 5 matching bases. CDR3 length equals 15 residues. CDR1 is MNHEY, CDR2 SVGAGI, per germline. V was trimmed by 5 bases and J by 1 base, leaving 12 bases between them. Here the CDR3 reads CASSRRVQSYNEQFF. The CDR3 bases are TGTGCCAGCAGTCGGCGGGTACAATCCTACAATGAGCAGTTCTTC.